A selection of T cell receptor beta chains follows, all from one sample in a study of vaccination and CD4 T cells after COVID-19. From the PCR reads, TCRdb called clonotypes with MiXCR, one entry per CDR3 protein. Seen here are under 20,000 distinct CDR3 sequences, just over 45% observed once, and the top ten hold about 3%. For these receptors, no antigen is known. The sample was CD4+ T cells from blood, cultured in vitro, taken after SARS-CoV-2 vaccination. Source of these receptors: a human donor who had recovered from COVID-19. Both conserved end residues are part of each CDR3. The order of the fields is J gene, V gene, CDR3 protein.

TRBJ2-3,TRBV20-1,CSATLRTDTQYF
TRBJ1-2,TRBV6-1,CASSPQQGSYGYTF
TRBJ1-5,TRBV29-1,CSAQGAGQPQHF
TRBJ1-1,TRBV5-1,CASSLTGTGKGEAFF
TRBJ2-1,TRBV28,CASSFPGTGKNEQFF
TRBJ1-1,TRBV19,CASSIEVAPREAFF
TRBJ2-1,TRBV27,CASSSAYSYNEQFF
TRBJ2-1,TRBV20-1,CSASRQASSYNEQFF
TRBJ2-6,TRBV19,CASRRALVSGANVLTF
TRBJ2-3,TRBV20-1,CSATPRQRITDTQYF
TRBJ2-2,TRBV24-1,CATSGPTGTANTGELFF
TRBJ2-2,TRBV6-5,CASSYSARGVTGELFF
TRBJ2-1,TRBV6-1,CASSNPNEQFF
TRBJ1-5,TRBV20-1,CSVRVRGDQPQHF
TRBJ2-7,TRBV6-5,CASSYSGTVFGEQYF
TRBJ1-2,TRBV6-5,CASSYSTRGGENYGYTF
TRBJ2-2,TRBV15,CATSVDRGLGGELFF
TRBJ1-3,TRBV6-1,CASSEGGSGNTIYF
TRBJ2-6,TRBV20-1,CSARGSGANVLTF
TRBJ1-2,TRBV6-5,CASSYSSQINIYGYTF
TRBJ1-6,TRBV28,CASSALAGGLHF
TRBJ2-3,TRBV20-1,CSADTRVRTDTQYF
TRBJ1-5,TRBV30,CAWSPGGRQPQHF
TRBJ2-5,TRBV27,CATPRPGGSGYPETQYF
TRBJ1-1,TRBV12-3/TRBV12-4,CASSLRQGWGGTEAFF
TRBJ1-2,TRBV25-1,CASSEQTGYGYTF
TRBJ2-5,TRBV6-2/TRBV6-3,CASSEQETQYF
TRBJ2-7,TRBV9,CASSVGTSGSHEQYF